What follows is one T cell receptor (beta chain) and its context. The target antigen is unknown. It was with 60 Vbeta and 13 Jbeta primers that the PCR ran. Sequencing was performed with immunoSEQ multiplex PCR; in TCRdb, only in-frame clones are kept and a portion is missing. This repertoire shows roughly 130,000 clones, about four fifths found once; its top ten account for under 1.5%. The CDR3 sequence is 14 residues long. V lost 4 bases, J lost 0 bases, and 9 bases lay in between. Germline-derived CDR1 and CDR2 are MNHEY and SVGAGI. The data were obtained in a study of cytomegalovirus exposure and HLA in healthy donors. Points from the study as a whole: Prior analysis indicated that the majority of TCR beta V segments exhibited productivity approximately 87% or approximately 30% of the time. A later analysis found TCR association rates differed by HLA locus, highest for DRB1 and lowest for HLA-C.

The genes are TRBV6-5 and TRBJ1-2, with D tentatively TRBD1 (5 bases). The sequenced sample consisted of PBMCs. The receptor was derived from a male donor in good health and CMV-seropositive. CDR3 in amino acids: CASSSRGANYGYTF. The CDR3 bases are TGTGCCAGCAGTTCTAGGGGCGCTAACTATGGCTACACCTTC.